One TCR beta chain is described in this entry. This specimen belongs to a study of blood T cell repertoires in COVID-19. Study overall: Samples representing acute and convalescent COVID-19 were sourced from the United States, Italy and Spain. T cells, B-cell-depleted T cells, or PBMCs supplied cDNA or gDNA.

The CDR3 loop spans 14 amino acids. V was clipped by 4 bases and J by 3 bases, with 12 bases between them. Germline V lookup: CDR1 KGHSH, CDR2 LQKENI. Original processing notes: Reference gene primer amplification yielded estimated nucleated cell counts. Data came from immunoSEQ multiplex PCR; TCRdb stores just in-frame clones and leaves some out. The V and J calls and the clone size are those of that table, but D and trimming were determined from the DNA. This table has approximately 210,000 clones, about 88% appearing once. This sequence joins TRBV18 and TRBJ1-1; perhaps TRBD1 as D (6 bases). Sequencing was done on a sample of peripheral blood. This clonotype was obtained from a middle-aged man with active or convalescent COVID-19. The CDR3 loop is CASSHRESDTEAFF. As DNA, the CDR3 is TGTGCCAGCTCACACAGGGAATCGGACACTGAAGCTTTCTTT.